This T cell receptor beta chain derives from a study of blood T cell repertoires in COVID-19. Germline loops: CDR1 MRHNA, CDR2 SNTAGT. V lost 6 bases and J 0 bases, leaving 15 bases between the germline ends. The CDR3 is 16 amino acids. Profiled with immunoSEQ multiplex PCR; TCRdb holds only in-frame clones, not every one. Of under 200,000 clones in the sample, 75% to 95% are singletons; the top ten hold 0.5% to 0.65%. The source is a man aged 50 to 60 with acute or convalescent COVID-19. The sequenced sample was peripheral blood. The rearrangement links TRBV6-4 to TRBJ2-1; the D is unclear. For the CDR3, the DNA is TGTGCCAGCAGCCCAAACCTCCTCAGCTCCTACAATGAGCAGTTCTTC. Protein product: CASSPNLLSSYNEQFF.